This T cell receptor (beta chain) comes out of a study of TIL therapy for anti-PD-1-resistant metastatic lung cancer. Looking at the study overall: Patients then received nivolumab; progressors got lymphodepletion, TIL and IL-2. Tumors carried a median about 1.5 non-synonymous mutations per megabase. Findings and limits, study-wide: Patients were highly selected, enriched for treatment-naive, never-smoker and oncogene-addicted cases.

Germline CDR1 and CDR2: MNHNS and SASEGT. The V and J ends lost 3 bases and 0 bases, in that order; junction bases with no gene match: 4. The CDR3 is 15 amino acids. The immunoSEQ assay was v3. Sequencing was performed with immunoSEQ multiplex PCR; in TCRdb, only in-frame clones are kept and a portion is missing. The repertoire holds under 35,000 clones, with about 79% as singletons. Regarding time point: pre-treatment sample, taken before nivolumab and TIL therapy. This clone was recorded once. Antigen specificity is unknown. The chain joins TRBV6-1 to TRBJ2-7; TRBD2 matches at 8 bases. The source of this sequence is a woman aged 30-79 years with non-small cell lung cancer. The specimen comprised blood, sampled at baseline. CDR3 sequence (DNA): TGTGCCAGCAGTGACCAGAGCGGGAGCTCCTACGAGCAGTACTTC. This gives the protein CASSDQSGSSYEQYF.